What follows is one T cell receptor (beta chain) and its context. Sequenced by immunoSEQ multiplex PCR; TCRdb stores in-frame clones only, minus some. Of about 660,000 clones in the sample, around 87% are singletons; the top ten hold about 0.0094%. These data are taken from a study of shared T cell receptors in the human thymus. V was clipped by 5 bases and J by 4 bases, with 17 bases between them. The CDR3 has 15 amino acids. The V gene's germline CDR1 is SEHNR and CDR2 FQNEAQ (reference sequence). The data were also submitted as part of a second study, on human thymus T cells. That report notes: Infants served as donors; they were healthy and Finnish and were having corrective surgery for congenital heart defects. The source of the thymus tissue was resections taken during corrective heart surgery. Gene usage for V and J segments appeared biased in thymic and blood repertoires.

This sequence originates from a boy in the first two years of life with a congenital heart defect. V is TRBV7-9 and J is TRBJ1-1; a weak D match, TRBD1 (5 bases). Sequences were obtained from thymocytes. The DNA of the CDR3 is TGTGCCAGCAGCCCTCGGGGGGGTCAGGTCACTGAAGCTTTCTTT. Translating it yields CASSPRGGQVTEAFF.